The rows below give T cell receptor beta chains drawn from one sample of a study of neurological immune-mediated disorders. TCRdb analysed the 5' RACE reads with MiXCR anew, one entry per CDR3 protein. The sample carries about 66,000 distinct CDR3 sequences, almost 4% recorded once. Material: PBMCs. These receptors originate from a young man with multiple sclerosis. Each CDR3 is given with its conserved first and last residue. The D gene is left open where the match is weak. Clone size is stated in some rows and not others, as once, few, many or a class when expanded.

CASRPSRMNTEAFF | TGTGCCAGCAGACCCTCAAGGATGAACACTGAAGCTTTCTTT | TRBJ1-1 | - | 14 | many | TRBV12-3/TRBV12-4
CASSQLGAIGEQYF | TGCGCCAGCAGTCAATTGGGGGCCATCGGCGAGCAGTACTTC | TRBJ2-7 | - | 14 | many | TRBV4-1
CASSQNLAGGPRNEQFF | TGCGCCAGCAGCCAAAACCTAGCGGGGGGGCCACGAAATGAGCAGTTCTTC | TRBJ2-1 | TRBD2 | 17 | many | TRBV4-1
CASSPTIKETQYF | TGCGCCAGCAGCCCGACAATTAAGGAGACCCAGTACTTC | TRBJ2-5 | - | 13 | many | TRBV5-1
CASSPGEGANYGYTF | TGTGCCAGCAGCCCTGGCGAGGGAGCTAACTATGGCTACACCTTC | TRBJ1-2 | - | 15 | many | TRBV3-1
CASSLSSMGRGSTDTQYF | TGTGCCAGCAGCTTATCTAGCATGGGGCGGGGGAGCACAGATACGCAGTATTTT | TRBJ2-3 | TRBD2 | 18 | many | TRBV11-2
CASSLRTSGGADTQYF | TGTGCCAGCAGCCTAAGGACTAGCGGGGGGGCTGATACGCAGTATTTT | TRBJ2-3 | TRBD2 | 16 | many | TRBV7-2
CASSPWDTGDTQYF | TGTGCCAGCAGTCCATGGGACACTGGAGATACGCAGTATTTT | TRBJ2-3 | - | 14 | many | TRBV12-3/TRBV12-4
CASSQVGPTYEQYF | TGTGCCAGCAGCCAAGTAGGGCCCACCTACGAGCAGTACTTC | TRBJ2-7 | - | 14 | many | TRBV3-1
CASSEGQGSYNEQFF | TGTGCCAGCAGTGAGGGGCAGGGCTCCTACAATGAGCAGTTCTTC | TRBJ2-1 | - | 15 | many | TRBV2
CASSQDPRDQETQYF | TGCGCCAGCAGCCAAGACCCCAGGGACCAAGAGACCCAGTACTTC | TRBJ2-5 | - | 15 | many | TRBV4-1
CASSSRRGNTGELFF | TGTGCCAGCAGCTCTAGGCGGGGTAACACCGGGGAGCTGTTTTTT | TRBJ2-2 | - | 15 | many | TRBV6-5
CASSPRDNGEAFF | TGCGCCAGCAGCCCCCGGGACAACGGTGAAGCTTTCTTT | TRBJ1-1 | - | 13 | many | TRBV5-1
CASNDLRGGNQPQHF | TGTGCCAGCAATGACCTCAGGGGTGGCAATCAGCCCCAGCATTTT | TRBJ1-5 | - | 15 | - | TRBV6-1
CASSLDPDNEQFF | TGTGCCAGCAGCTTAGACCCGGACAATGAGCAGTTCTTC | TRBJ2-1 | - | 13 | many | TRBV7-2
CASSLGRTGIWKTQYF | TGTGCCAGCAGTTTAGGTCGGACAGGGATCTGGAAGACCCAGTACTTC | TRBJ2-5 | TRBD1 | 16 | many | TRBV12-3/TRBV12-4
CASSPRTGGFQSSSDEQFF | TGTGCCAGCAGTCCCCGGACAGGGGGCTTTCAATCCTCGTCCGATGAGCAGTTCTTC | TRBJ2-1 | TRBD1 | 19 | many | TRBV6-5
CSSLAGAFYEQYF | TGCAGCTCACTAGCGGGGGCCTTTTACGAGCAGTACTTC | TRBJ2-7 | TRBD2 | 13 | many | TRBV29-1